This T cell receptor (beta chain) was profiled in a study of blood T cell repertoires in COVID-19 (dated by TCRdb to 2019 to 2021). With regard to the full study: Samples covering the acute and convalescent phases of COVID-19 were provided by collaborators in the United States, Italy and Spain. The material from the prospective study consisted of cDNA or gDNA derived from T cells, B-cell-depleted T cells, or PBMCs. HLA class I and class II types, where available, came from metadata supplied by the sample provider rather than from assay-based typing. The dataset comprised deeply sampled blood TCRbeta repertoires from subjects exposed to, actively infected with, or recovered from COVID-19. The samples were drawn from two sources: the first 160 participants of the ongoing ImmuneRACE study, and 1,000 to 1,500 subjects contributed by 6 global collaborators. A de-identified subject ID, COVID-19 status, age in years and sex were almost always included in the sample metadata. The repertoires were made available in a free public database intended to serve as a resource for research on the immune response to SARS-CoV-2.

Concerning this clone: This receptor's antigen is unknown. The input lacks base qualities; no much larger clone sits a single base away.

The germline V gene (reference sequence) specifies PRHDT as CDR1 and FYEKMQ as CDR2. The CDR3 contains 14 residues, cysteine and phenylalanine counted. The retained sequence is limited to the CDR3, 42 bases, with the frame set at the first base. Relative to germline, V is missing 4 bases and J is missing 2 bases, with 2 bases of the junction outside any gene match. Participants in the prospective study were aged about 18 to 95 years, lived in some 24 United States geographic areas, and enrolled through a virtual design. To assign participants to cohorts, the prospective study relied on clinical history that participants themselves reported in a screening survey and a study questionnaire. Recovered participants in ImmuneRACE Cohort 3 were defined as having two consecutive negative NP/OP PCR tests, clearance from a healthcare professional, or resolution of symptoms. In the prospective study, whole blood, serum and a nasopharyngeal or oropharyngeal swab were collected from each participant by mobile phlebotomists. Participants in the prospective study had the option to provide additional blood draws and questionnaires over a 2-month period. Before DNA extraction, blood samples from the prospective study were shipped at room temperature or frozen.

Summary of the overall study and its limitations: How much clinical and demographic metadata was included differed by source and by participant, and the metadata was provided uncurated.

TCRbeta CDR3 regions were amplified from genomic DNA using the immunoSEQ Assay, a bias-controlled multiplex PCR. The published analysis was carried out like this. The number of nucleated cells in each sample was estimated from the amplification of reference gene primers within the assay. To quantify the absolute abundance of each unique TCRbeta CDR3 rearrangement, sequence reads were collapsed and filtered. For each sample, productive Simpson clonality was calculated as the square root of Simpson's diversity index across productive rearrangements. TCRdb took this table from immuneACCESS and kept in-frame rearrangements with V and J called. Such tables lack part of the clones; where checked against another copy, unresolved V genes explain under half of the gap, and the rest is unexplained. That table furnishes V, J and clone size, whereas the DNA furnished D and trimming. The sample table holds approximately 160,000 clones, of which around 78% were seen once. The ten largest clones take up 4.4% of the sample.

In this chain, TRBV13 is recombined with TRBJ1-2; 9 middle bases align to TRBD1. Sequencing was done on a sample of PBMCs or T cells enriched from blood (not recorded which). The TCR originated in a woman aged 45-65 years who had recovered from COVID-19. The CDR3 region has the sequence CASSSGTGNYGYTF. The bases are TGTGCCAGCAGCTCTGGGACAGGGAACTATGGCTACACCTTC.